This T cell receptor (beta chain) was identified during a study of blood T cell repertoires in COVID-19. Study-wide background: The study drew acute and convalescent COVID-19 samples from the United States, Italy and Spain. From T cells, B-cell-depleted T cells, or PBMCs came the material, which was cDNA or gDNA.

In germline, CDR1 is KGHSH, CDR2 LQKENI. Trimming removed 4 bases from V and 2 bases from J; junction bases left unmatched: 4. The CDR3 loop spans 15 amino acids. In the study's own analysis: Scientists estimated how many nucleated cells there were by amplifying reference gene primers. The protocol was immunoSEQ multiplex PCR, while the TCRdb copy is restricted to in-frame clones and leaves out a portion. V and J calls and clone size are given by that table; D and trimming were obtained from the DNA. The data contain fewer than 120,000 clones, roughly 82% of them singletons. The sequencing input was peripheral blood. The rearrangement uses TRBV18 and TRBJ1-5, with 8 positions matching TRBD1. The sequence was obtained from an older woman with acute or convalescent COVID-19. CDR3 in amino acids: CASSLGTGRNQPQHF. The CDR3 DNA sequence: TGTGCCAGCTCACTCGGGACAGGACGCAATCAGCCCCAGCATTTT.